A selection of T cell receptor beta chains follows, all from one sample in a study of cytomegalovirus exposure and HLA in healthy donors. Here immunoSEQ multiplex PCR was the method, and the copy in TCRdb shows in-frame clones only, minus some. The sample lists 95,000 to 100,000 clones, over 60% occurring once. Specimen: PBMCs. The receptors derive from a female donor in good health and CMV-seronegative. CDR3s leave out the opening cysteine and the closing phenylalanine or tryptophan. Each record gives: V gene, J gene, CDR3 protein.

TRBV7-9	TRBJ2-7	ASSLGESEQY
TRBV19	TRBJ1-1	ASKRFPQNRNTEAF
TRBV10-3	TRBJ1-2	AISRGGADGYT
TRBV28	TRBJ1-5	AVKGQIDQPQH
TRBV5-1	TRBJ2-1	ASSFVSGGANNEQF
TRBV7-9	TRBJ2-1	ASSDRDGGYNEQF
TRBV9	TRBJ2-7	ASSVDGGTTSYEQY
TRBV7-2	TRBJ1-1	ASSLLQGLTEAF
TRBV19	TRBJ2-1	ASSIQGQTGEQF
TRBV7-3	TRBJ1-2	ASSPGQAYGYT
TRBV7-8	TRBJ1-2	ASSLLSGTGGIDGYT
TRBV7-2	TRBJ1-5	ASSQTGGNQPQH
TRBV15	TRBJ1-5	ATSRMTGEEQPQH
TRBV2	TRBJ1-1	ASRVTGFAEAF
TRBV18	TRBJ1-2	ASSPRGQGNGYT
TRBV15	TRBJ2-1	ATSRGGRNEQF
TRBV18	TRBJ2-1	ASSLGTSGANNEQF
TRBV11-3	TRBJ2-3	ASSRGLGTDTQY
TRBV2	TRBJ2-2	ASSGDYTGELF
TRBV12-5	TRBJ2-2	ASGTGQVGTGELF
TRBV7-9	TRBJ2-7	ASSLAYRDSIYEQY
TRBV13	TRBJ1-2	ASSLHGGEYGYT
TRBV6-5	TRBJ2-3	ASRRQGLPDTQY
TRBV5-4	TRBJ2-3	ASSLARYTDTQY
TRBV25-1	TRBJ2-2	ASSEVGQGEYTGELF
TRBV7-3	TRBJ2-4	ASSLIGGGGKNIQY
TRBV7-8	TRBJ1-3	ASSRVTSGNTIY
TRBV29-1	TRBJ2-3	SVERGYLTDTQY
TRBV7-9	TRBJ1-3	ASSPTGGPGNTIY
TRBV9	TRBJ2-3	ASSVGTSGSTDTQY
TRBV11-3	TRBJ1-4	ASSLDSGDSNEKLF
TRBV4-1	TRBJ1-2	ASSHPDRGYGYT
TRBV7-2	TRBJ2-7	ASSLARTRWEQY
TRBV7-2	TRBJ2-1	ASSFHFETGSYEQF
TRBV27	TRBJ1-5	ASSPINQPQH
TRBV25-1	TRBJ2-2	ASSEYGWTGYTGELF
TRBV5-1	TRBJ2-3	ASSLGRGARTDTQY
TRBV9	TRBJ2-2	ASSVEASGTATGELF
TRBV5-4	TRBJ2-7	ASSLEAGKHEQY
TRBV23-1	TRBJ1-5	ASSQSLGGADGQPQH
TRBV5-1	TRBJ1-4	ARPGRGVNNEKLF
TRBV7-2	TRBJ2-7	ASSPGERQGIYEQY
TRBV28	TRBJ2-1	ASSQREAGAGYNEQF
TRBV7-2	TRBJ2-1	ASSWGFAGRRLNEQF
TRBV7-2	TRBJ2-7	ASSLVGMASGSYEQY
TRBV5-4	TRBJ2-3	ASSLGTGRTDTQY
TRBV28	TRBJ2-3	ASSYSGFGRDTQY
TRBV25-1	TRBJ1-1	ASSVAENTEAF
TRBV6-5	TRBJ1-2	ASSPAGGYGYT
TRBV5-6	TRBJ1-3	ASSLWQGVSGNTIY
TRBV7-3	TRBJ2-1	ASSFGGFNEQF
TRBV13	TRBJ2-5	ASSYTTGGAETQY
TRBV7-9	TRBJ2-3	ASSLVTGTDTQY
TRBV6-1	TRBJ2-1	ASSEKNPFSVSRTYNEQF
TRBV28	TRBJ2-7	ASSLGSGRDHEQY
TRBV30	TRBJ1-2	AWSLGQGAFYGYT
TRBV2	TRBJ1-4	ASRRGYLANEKLF
TRBV7-9	TRBJ1-2	ASSLEDRGDGYT
TRBV10-2	TRBJ2-5	ASYGRGGRAETQY